This TCR beta chain emerged from a study of beta chain features in type 1 diabetes. Study-wide results and limits: Small HLA sub-analyses could not settle whether HLA shapes TCRB rearrangement. In every one of the four CD4+ subsets, TCRB CDR3s were moderately but significantly shorter in Type 1 diabetes patients. Compared to healthy donors, patients appeared to have naive, central memory and Treg TCRB repertoires that were more alike.

V was pared by 5 bases and J by 2 bases, with 9 bases of the junction left unmatched. This CDR3 region has 16 residues. CDR1 is SEHNR, CDR2 FQNEAQ, per germline (reference sequence). A heparinised blood draw that averaged roughly 110 mL was obtained once from each donor. Of the isolated RNA, all was reverse transcribed, and so the sequenced material was expressed TCRB transcripts. Here immunoSEQ multiplex PCR was the method, and the copy in TCRdb shows in-frame clones only, minus some. The sample lists some 700,000 clones, roughly an eighth occurring once. This clone was recorded a few times. Its antigen remains unidentified.

This rearrangement joins TRBV7-9 to TRBJ1-5, with 7 bases lining up with TRBD1. The sequence was obtained from a man in his late teens or twenties with type 1 diabetes. Material: naive CD4+ T cells from blood. CDR3 DNA: TGTGCCAGCAGCCGGTCGACAGACAGGGGCAATCAGCCCCAGCATTTT. Translation gives CASSRSTDRGNQPQHF.